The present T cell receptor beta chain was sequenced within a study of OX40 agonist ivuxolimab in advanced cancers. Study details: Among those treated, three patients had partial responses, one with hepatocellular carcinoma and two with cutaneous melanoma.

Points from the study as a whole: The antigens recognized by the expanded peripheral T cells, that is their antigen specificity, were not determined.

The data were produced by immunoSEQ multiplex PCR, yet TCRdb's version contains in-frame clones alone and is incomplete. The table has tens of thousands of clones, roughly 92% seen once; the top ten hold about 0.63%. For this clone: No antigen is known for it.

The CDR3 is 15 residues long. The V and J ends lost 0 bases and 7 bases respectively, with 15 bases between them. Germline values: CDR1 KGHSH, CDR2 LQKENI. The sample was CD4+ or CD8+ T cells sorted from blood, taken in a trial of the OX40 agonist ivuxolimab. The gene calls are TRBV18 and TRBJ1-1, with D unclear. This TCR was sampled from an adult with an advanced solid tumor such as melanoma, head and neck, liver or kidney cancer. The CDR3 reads CASSPPVTIFNEAFF. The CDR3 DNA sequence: TGTGCCAGCTCACCACCTGTAACTATTTTTAATGAAGCTTTCTTT.